The 10 T cell receptor beta chains listed next were all sequenced from one sample in a study of blood T cell repertoires in COVID-19 (dated by TCRdb to 2020 to 2022). Receptor amplification or capture employed the immunoSEQ multiplex PCR assay. Here the immuneACCESS table is served through TCRdb, limited to in-frame sequences with V and J called. Missing clones are a known gap in these copies; in checked studies unresolved V genes cover under half, and the rest lacks a known reason. The sample includes around 25,000 clones, with around 83% observed a single time. The ten most abundant clones make up 60% to 80% of the sample. Material for sequencing was peripheral blood. The receptors were sampled from a man in his sixties or seventies with acute or convalescent COVID-19.

V usage is TRBV27 and J usage is TRBJ1-1, with a weak D call TRBD1 (6 bases). Germline V gives CDR1 MNHEY, CDR2 SMNVEV (reference sequence). The CDR3 loop spans 15 amino acids. Trimming stripped 6 bases from V and 5 bases from J, with 19 bases between. CDR3 amino acids: CASSSWGGRRTEAFF. The CDR3 region has the DNA TGTGCCAGCAGCTCCTGGGGGGGGCGGAGGACTGAAGCTTTCTTT.

V usage is TRBV5-6 and J usage is TRBJ1-1; D not resolved. The V and J ends lost 5 bases and 1 base respectively, with 9 bases between them. Germline V lookup: CDR1 SGHDT, CDR2 YYEEEE. The CDR3 consists of 13 residues. For the CDR3, the DNA is TGTGCCAGCAGGACGGGGTCGAACACTGAAGCTTTCTTT. Encoded protein: CASRTGSNTEAFF.

The chain employs TRBV15 and TRBJ1-5; D is unresolved. Germline lookup yields CDR1 LNHNV and CDR2 YYDKDF (reference sequence). The CDR3 loop spans 13 amino acids. V was cut by 4 bases and J by 4 bases, with 8 bases left in between. CDR3 coding DNA: TGTGCCACCAGCAAACAGATAAATCAGCCCCAGCATTTT. It yields the protein CATSKQINQPQHF.

The V call is TRBV28, the J call TRBJ2-7; TRBD1 aligns across 7 bases. CDR1 is MDHEN and CDR2 is SYDVKM in the germline V gene. The CDR3 runs to 14 residues. V was clipped by 6 bases and J by 2 bases; unmatched bases: 7. The CDR3 sequence is CASRRDSGTYEQYF. The CDR3 region has the DNA TGTGCCAGCAGACGGGACAGCGGAACCTACGAGCAGTACTTC.

The V gene is TRBV6-5, the J gene TRBJ2-2, with 7 bases matching TRBD2. Unmatched junction bases numbered 8, after V lost 6 bases and J lost 7 bases. This CDR3 spans 14 amino acids. Germline CDR1 is MNHEY and CDR2 is SVGAGI. This CDR3 is CASRLSGWVGELFF. CDR3 DNA: TGTGCCAGCAGACTTAGCGGGTGGGTCGGGGAGCTGTTTTTT.

The chain joins TRBV3-1 (or the pseudogene TRBV3-2) to TRBJ2-1; 7 bases are shared with TRBD2. This CDR3 is built from 13 residues. V was pared by 5 bases and J by 5 bases, with 3 bases of the junction left unmatched. Germline V gene sequence: CDR1 LGHDT, CDR2 YNNKEL (reference sequence). CDR3 DNA: TGTGCCAGCAGCTCGGGAGGCAACAATGAGCAGTTCTTC. It codes for CASSSGGNNEQFF.

The CDR3, as DNA: TGTGCCAGTAGTACGATGAGAGGGGGCGAAGCTTTCTTT. Translated: CASSTMRGGEAFF. The rearrangement uses TRBV19 and TRBJ1-1; 7 bases fit TRBD1. CDR3 length: 13 residues. V trimming: 4 bases; J trimming: 8 bases; junction bases outside the gene matches: 7. Per germline, CDR1 LNHDA and CDR2 SQIVND (reference sequence).

The V and J genes are TRBV18 and TRBJ2-3; TRBD2 aligns across 11 bases. After removal of 3 bases from V and 5 bases from J, the junction contained 7 bases not matched to a gene. The germline gives CDR1 KGHSH, CDR2 LQKENI. The CDR3 extends over 16 amino acids. The chain's CDR3 is CASSPPSGGWGDTQYF. The DNA of the CDR3 is TGTGCCAGCTCACCCCCTAGCGGGGGGTGGGGAGATACGCAGTATTTT. Drawing the rest from reference TRBV18 and TRBJ2-3, the complete variable domain is NAGVMQNPRHLVRRRGQEARLRCSPMKGHSHVYWYRQLPEEGLKFMVYLQKENIIDESGMPKERFSAEFPKEGPSILRIQQVVRGDSAAYFCASSPPSGGWGDTQYFGPGTRLTVL.

V usage is TRBV19 and J usage is TRBJ2-2; 8 bases are shared with TRBD1. The germline CDR1 and CDR2 sequences are LNHDA and SQIVND (reference sequence). This CDR3 has 14 residues. J lost 2 bases, V lost 10 bases, and 6 bases had no gene match. CDR3 coding DNA: TGTGCCACCCGACAGGGGCCCAACACCGGGGAGCTGTTTTTT. It is translated as CATRQGPNTGELFF.

This chain links TRBV28 with TRBJ1-6, with D possibly matching TRBD1 (6 bases). In germline, CDR1 is MDHEN, CDR2 SYDVKM. Trimming stripped 1 base from V and 4 bases from J, with 11 bases between. The CDR3 consists of 16 residues. As DNA, the CDR3 is TGTGCCAGCAGTTTATATTACAGGGCTTATAATTCACCCCTCCACTTT. Residues: CASSLYYRAYNSPLHF. The complete variable domain, with remaining parts taken from reference TRBV28 and TRBJ1-6, reads DVKVTQSSRYLVKRTGEKVFLECVQDMDHENMFWYRQDPGLGLRLIYFSYDVKMKEKGDIPEGYSVSREKKERFSLILESASTNQTSMYLCASSLYYRAYNSPLHFGNGTRLTVT.